This T cell receptor (beta chain) was identified in a study of cytomegalovirus exposure and HLA in healthy donors. Regarding the study as a whole: A classifier reportedly called cytomegalovirus status with high sensitivity and specificity.

It was the approximately 120-subject validation cohort, separate from the roughly 700-subject first cohort, to which the donors belonged. This table comes from immunoSEQ multiplex PCR, and its TCRdb copy is limited to in-frame clones, with some not included. In the table there are about 130,000 clones, under 90% of which are singletons. The CDR3 loop spans 14 amino acids. V was pared by 10 bases and J by 7 bases, with 11 bases of the junction left unmatched. Germline CDR1 SGHVS, CDR2 FQNEAQ. This clone was recorded only once. Its matching antigen is unknown. The origin of this receptor is a woman younger than 35 in good health and CMV-seronegative. The rearrangement joins TRBV7-8 to TRBJ2-7; 12 nucleotides match TRBD1. The sequencing sample was made of PBMCs. CDR3 protein: CATGPGQGAMEQYF. CDR3 bases: TGTGCCACCGGTCCGGGACAGGGGGCGATGGAGCAGTACTTC.